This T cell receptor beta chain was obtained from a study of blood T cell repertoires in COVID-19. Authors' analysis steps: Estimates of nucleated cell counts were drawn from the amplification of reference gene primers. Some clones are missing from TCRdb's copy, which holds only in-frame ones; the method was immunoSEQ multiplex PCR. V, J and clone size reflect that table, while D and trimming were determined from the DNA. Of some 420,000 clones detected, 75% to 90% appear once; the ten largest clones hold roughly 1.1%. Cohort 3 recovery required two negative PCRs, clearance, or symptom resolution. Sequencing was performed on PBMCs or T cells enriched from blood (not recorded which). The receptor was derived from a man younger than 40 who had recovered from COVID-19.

The CDR3 DNA sequence: TGTGCCAGCAGCCAGGGACAGGGGGTAACGTACGAGCAGTACTTC. Translation: CASSQGQGVTYEQYF. The chain couples TRBV6-5 to TRBJ2-7; 11 bases align to TRBD1. The junction had 8 bases not matched to a gene; V was cut back by 6 bases and J by 4 bases. The germline V gene encodes CDR1 MNHEY and CDR2 SVGAGI. This CDR3 has 15 residues.